The entry that follows covers one T cell receptor beta chain sequence. Treatment in this sample: roughly 19 received Ad26.COV2.S at low or high dose, single or two shots; 5 received placebo; per-sample allocation not given. At day 63 after the first vaccine or placebo injection, samples were drawn. The data were taken from a study of Ad26.COV2.S vaccination and SARS-CoV-2 variants. This CDR3 has 12 residues. The germline V and J ends were trimmed by 4 bases and 7 bases, with 11 bases remaining between them. The germline V gene has CDR1 WSHSY and CDR2 SAAADI. Produced via immunoSEQ multiplex PCR; TCRdb's table is partial and in-frame only. The sample shows hundreds of thousands of clones, 70% to 90% of them seen only once.

This sequence was found in a person aged 18-65 years who received the Ad26.COV2.S COVID-19 vaccine or a placebo. The chain carries TRBV10-2 and TRBJ2-7; D is unresolved. The specimen comprised peripheral blood, sampled in a trial of Ad26.COV2.S vaccine versus placebo. CDR3 coding DNA: TGCGCCAGCAGTGCACGGGCAGGTGAGCAGTACTTC. This gives the protein CASSARAGEQYF.